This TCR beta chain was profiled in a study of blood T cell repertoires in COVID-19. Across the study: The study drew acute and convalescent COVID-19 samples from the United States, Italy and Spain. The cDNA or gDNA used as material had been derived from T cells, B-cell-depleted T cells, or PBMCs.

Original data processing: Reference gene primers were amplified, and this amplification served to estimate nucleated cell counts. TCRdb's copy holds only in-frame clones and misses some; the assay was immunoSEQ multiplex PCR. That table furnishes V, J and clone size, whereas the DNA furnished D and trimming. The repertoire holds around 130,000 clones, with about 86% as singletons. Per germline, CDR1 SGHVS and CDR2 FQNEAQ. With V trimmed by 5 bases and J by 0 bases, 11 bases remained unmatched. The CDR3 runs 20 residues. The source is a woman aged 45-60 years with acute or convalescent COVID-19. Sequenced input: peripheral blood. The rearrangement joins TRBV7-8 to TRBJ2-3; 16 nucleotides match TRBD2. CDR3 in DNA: TGTGCCAGCAGCCCGGCCCCCGGGACTAGCGGGAGGGGTAGCACAGATACGCAGTATTTT. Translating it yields CASSPAPGTSGRGSTDTQYF.